Listed below are T cell receptor beta chains from one sample, sequenced in a study of T cells in Graves' hyperthyroidism and ophthalmopathy. MiXCR was run by TCRdb on the multiplex PCR reads, yielding one entry per CDR3 protein. The sample consists of about 640,000 distinct CDR3 sequences, around 20% of them appearing once. What was sequenced was blood. The receptors were sampled from a man aged 30 to 45 with Graves' ophthalmopathy. Both conserved end residues are part of each CDR3. Fields, in order: J gene, D gene, V gene, CDR3 protein. The D gene is left open where the match is weak.

j_gene: TRBJ2-1
d_gene: TRBD2
v_gene: TRBV5-1
CDR3aa: CASSLAVGGSYNEQFF

j_gene: TRBJ1-1
d_gene: TRBD1
v_gene: TRBV28
CDR3aa: CASSGRDRGPEAFF

j_gene: TRBJ2-7
d_gene: TRBD2
v_gene: TRBV30
CDR3aa: CAWSGGGSSYEQYF

j_gene: TRBJ2-1
d_gene: TRBD1
v_gene: TRBV11-2
CDR3aa: CASSLGQGVYNEQFF

j_gene: TRBJ2-3
d_gene: -
v_gene: TRBV24-1
CDR3aa: CATSDLRKDTAPDTQYF

j_gene: TRBJ2-2
d_gene: -
v_gene: TRBV11-2
CDR3aa: CASRNWPGELFF

j_gene: TRBJ1-5
d_gene: -
v_gene: TRBV10-2
CDR3aa: CASSYPGDDQPQHF

j_gene: TRBJ2-2
d_gene: -
v_gene: TRBV27
CDR3aa: CASSHGNTGELFF

j_gene: TRBJ2-2
d_gene: -
v_gene: TRBV5-1
CDR3aa: CASSLSSSGTGELFF

j_gene: TRBJ2-5
d_gene: -
v_gene: TRBV6-1
CDR3aa: CASSGQGGGSETQYF

j_gene: TRBJ1-1
d_gene: -
v_gene: TRBV28
CDR3aa: CASRTDRNTEAFF

j_gene: TRBJ2-7
d_gene: TRBD1
v_gene: TRBV20-1
CDR3aa: CSVSSSDRGVDEQYF

j_gene: TRBJ1-5
d_gene: -
v_gene: TRBV4-3
CDR3aa: CASSQERTDRGGNQPQHF

j_gene: TRBJ1-1
d_gene: -
v_gene: TRBV7-9
CDR3aa: CASKPPGGRNTEAFF

j_gene: TRBJ1-3
d_gene: -
v_gene: TRBV2
CDR3aa: CANRVLSGNTIYF

j_gene: TRBJ1-2
d_gene: -
v_gene: TRBV5-1
CDR3aa: CASSPQEEGYTF

j_gene: TRBJ2-7
d_gene: -
v_gene: TRBV11-2
CDR3aa: CASSLRQSYEQYF

j_gene: TRBJ2-7
d_gene: -
v_gene: TRBV10-1
CDR3aa: CASSESRPERRNEQYF

j_gene: TRBJ2-3
d_gene: -
v_gene: TRBV10-3
CDR3aa: CAISSTSTDTQYF

j_gene: TRBJ2-5
d_gene: -
v_gene: TRBV7-6
CDR3aa: CASSFSVFETQYF